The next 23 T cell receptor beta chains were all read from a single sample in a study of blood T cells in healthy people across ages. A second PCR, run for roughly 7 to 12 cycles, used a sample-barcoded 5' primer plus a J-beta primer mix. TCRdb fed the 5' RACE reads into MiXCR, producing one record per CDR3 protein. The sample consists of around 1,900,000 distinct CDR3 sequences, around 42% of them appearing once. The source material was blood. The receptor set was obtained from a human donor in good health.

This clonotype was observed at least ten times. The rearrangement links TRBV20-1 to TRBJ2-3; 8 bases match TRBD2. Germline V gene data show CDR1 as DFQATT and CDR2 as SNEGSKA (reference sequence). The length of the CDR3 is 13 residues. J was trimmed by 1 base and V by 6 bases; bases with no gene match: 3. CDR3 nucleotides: TGCAGTGCCGAGACTAGCGGCACAGATACGCAGTATTTT. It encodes CSAETSGTDTQYF.

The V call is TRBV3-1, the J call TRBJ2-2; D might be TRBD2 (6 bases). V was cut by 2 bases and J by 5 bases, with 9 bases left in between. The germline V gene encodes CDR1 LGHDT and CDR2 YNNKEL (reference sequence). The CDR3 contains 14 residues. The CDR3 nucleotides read TGTGCCAGCAGCCAATGGCGGGGTACCGGGGAGCTGTTTTTT. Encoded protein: CASSQWRGTGELFF.

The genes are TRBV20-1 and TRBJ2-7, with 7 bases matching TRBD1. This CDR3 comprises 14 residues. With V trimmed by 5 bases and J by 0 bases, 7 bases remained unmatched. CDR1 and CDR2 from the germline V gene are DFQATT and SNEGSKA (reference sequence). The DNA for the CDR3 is TGCAGTGCTCAGGACAGGTCAGGCTCCTACGAGCAGTACTTC. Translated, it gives CSAQDRSGSYEQYF.

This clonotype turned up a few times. The CDR3 DNA follows: TGTGCCAGCAGTATGGTGTTAACAGGCGATTACCAAGAGACCCAGTACTTC. Protein product: CASSMVLTGDYQETQYF. The gene calls are TRBV28 and TRBJ2-5; D is possibly TRBD1 (5 bases). The CDR3 covers 17 residues. Germline CDR1 and CDR2: MDHEN and SYDVKM. Trimming took off 5 bases at V and 0 bases at J, with 19 bases between the two ends.

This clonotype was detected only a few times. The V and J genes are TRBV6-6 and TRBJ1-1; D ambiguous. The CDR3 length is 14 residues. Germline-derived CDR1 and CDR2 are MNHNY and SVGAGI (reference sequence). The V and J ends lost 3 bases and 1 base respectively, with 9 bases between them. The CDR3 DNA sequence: TGTGCCAGCAGTTATCCTGTTTCGAACACTGAAGCTTTCTTT. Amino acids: CASSYPVSNTEAFF.

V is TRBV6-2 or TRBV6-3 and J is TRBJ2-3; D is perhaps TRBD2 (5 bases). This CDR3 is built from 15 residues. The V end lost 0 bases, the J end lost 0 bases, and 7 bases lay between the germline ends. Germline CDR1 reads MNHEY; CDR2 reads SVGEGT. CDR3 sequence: CASSYSRASTDTQYF. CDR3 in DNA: TGTGCCAGCAGTTACTCGAGGGCTAGCACAGATACGCAGTATTTT.

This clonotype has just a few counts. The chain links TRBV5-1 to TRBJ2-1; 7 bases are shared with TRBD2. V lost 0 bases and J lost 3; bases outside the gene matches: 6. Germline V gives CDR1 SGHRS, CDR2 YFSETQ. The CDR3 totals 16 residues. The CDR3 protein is CASSLEPSGDYNEQFF. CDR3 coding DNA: TGCGCCAGCAGCTTGGAACCTAGCGGAGACTACAATGAGCAGTTCTTC.

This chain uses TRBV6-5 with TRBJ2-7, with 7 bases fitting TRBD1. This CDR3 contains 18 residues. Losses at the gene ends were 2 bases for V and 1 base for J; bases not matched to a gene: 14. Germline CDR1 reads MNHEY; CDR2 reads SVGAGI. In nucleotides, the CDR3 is TGTGCCAGCAGTTACGCGACCGGTACAGGGGTCTTTTCCTACGAGCAGTACTTC. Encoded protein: CASSYATGTGVFSYEQYF.

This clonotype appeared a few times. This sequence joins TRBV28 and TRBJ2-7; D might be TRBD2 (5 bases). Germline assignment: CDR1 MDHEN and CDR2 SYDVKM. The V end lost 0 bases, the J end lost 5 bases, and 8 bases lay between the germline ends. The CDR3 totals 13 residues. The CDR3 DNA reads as TGTGCCAGCAGTTTATGGAGGGCCCACGAGCAGTACTTC. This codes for CASSLWRAHEQYF.

The CDR3 reads CASSWAIGAREQYF. CDR3 in DNA: TGTGCCAGCAGCTGGGCCATTGGGGCTCGGGAGCAGTACTTC. The V and J genes are TRBV11-1 and TRBJ2-7, with a tentative D call TRBD1 (5 bases). Germline V gives CDR1 SGHAT, CDR2 FQDESV (reference sequence). This CDR3 comprises 14 residues. Trimming shortened V by 4 bases and J by 7 bases, and 17 bases separated the two germline ends.

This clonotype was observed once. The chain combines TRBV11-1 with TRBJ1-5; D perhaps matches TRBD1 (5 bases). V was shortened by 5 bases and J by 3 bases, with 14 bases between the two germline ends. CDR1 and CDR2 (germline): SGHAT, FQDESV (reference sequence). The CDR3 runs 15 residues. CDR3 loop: CASSPGPSDNQPQHF. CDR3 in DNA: TGTGCCAGCAGCCCGGGACCGTCAGACAATCAGCCCCAGCATTTT. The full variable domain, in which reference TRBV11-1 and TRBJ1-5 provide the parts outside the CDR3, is EAEVAQSPRYKITEKSQAVAFWCDPISGHATLYWYRQILGQGPELLVQFQDESVVDDSQLPKDRFSAERLKGVDSTLKIQPAELGDSAMYLCASSPGPSDNQPQHFGDGTRLSIL.

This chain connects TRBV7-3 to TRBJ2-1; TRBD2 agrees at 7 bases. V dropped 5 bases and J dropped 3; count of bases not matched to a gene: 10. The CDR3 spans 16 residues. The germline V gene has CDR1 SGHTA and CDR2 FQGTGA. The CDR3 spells CASSAYLGTNYNEQFF. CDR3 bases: TGTGCCAGCAGCGCTTACCTCGGGACTAACTACAATGAGCAGTTCTTC.

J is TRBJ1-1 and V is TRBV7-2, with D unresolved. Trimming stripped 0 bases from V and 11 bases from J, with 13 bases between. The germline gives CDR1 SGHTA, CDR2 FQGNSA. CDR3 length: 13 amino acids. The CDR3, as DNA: TGTGCCAGCAGCTTAGCGCGGAGTGGTGGGGCTTTCTTT. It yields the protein CASSLARSGGAFF.

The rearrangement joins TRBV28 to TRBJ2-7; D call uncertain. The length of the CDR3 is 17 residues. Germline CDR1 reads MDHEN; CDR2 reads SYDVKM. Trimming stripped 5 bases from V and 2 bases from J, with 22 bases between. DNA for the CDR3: TGTGCCAGCAGTCCTCCCCCACCGACGTATACAACCTACGAGCAGTACTTC. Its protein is CASSPPPPTYTTYEQYF.

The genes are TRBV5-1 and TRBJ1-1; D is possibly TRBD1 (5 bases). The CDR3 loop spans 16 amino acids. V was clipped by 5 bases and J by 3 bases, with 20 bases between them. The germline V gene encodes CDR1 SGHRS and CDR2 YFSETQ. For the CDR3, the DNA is TGCGCCAGCAGGGCGGGCGACGAGGGGATTTACACTGAAGCTTTCTTT. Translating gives CASRAGDEGIYTEAFF.

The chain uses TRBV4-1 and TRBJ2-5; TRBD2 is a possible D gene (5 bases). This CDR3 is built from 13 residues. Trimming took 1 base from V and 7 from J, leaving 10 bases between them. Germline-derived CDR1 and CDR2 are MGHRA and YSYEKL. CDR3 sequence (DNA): TGCGCCAGCAGCCAAGTGCTAGCTGGGACCCAGTACTTC. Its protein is CASSQVLAGTQYF.

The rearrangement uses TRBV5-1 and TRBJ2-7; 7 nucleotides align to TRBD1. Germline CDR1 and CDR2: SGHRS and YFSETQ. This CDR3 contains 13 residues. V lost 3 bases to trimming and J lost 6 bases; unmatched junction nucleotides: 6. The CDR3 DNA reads TGCGCCAGCAGCTCCCAAGACAGGGTCGAGCAGTACTTC. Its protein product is CASSSQDRVEQYF.

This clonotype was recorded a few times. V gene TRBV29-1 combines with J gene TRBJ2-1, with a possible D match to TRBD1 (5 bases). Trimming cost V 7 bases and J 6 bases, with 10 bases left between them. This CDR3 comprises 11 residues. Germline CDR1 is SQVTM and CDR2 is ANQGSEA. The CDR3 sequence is CSGTRGNEQFF. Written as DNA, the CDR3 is TGCAGCGGCACAAGGGGCAATGAGCAGTTCTTC.

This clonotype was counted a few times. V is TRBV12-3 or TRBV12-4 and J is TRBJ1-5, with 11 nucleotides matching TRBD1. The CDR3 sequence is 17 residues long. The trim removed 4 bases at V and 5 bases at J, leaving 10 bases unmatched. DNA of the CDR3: TGTGCCAGCAGTTCCCCAGCCGGGACAGGGGGTTATCAGCCCCAGCATTTT. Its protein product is CASSSPAGTGGYQPQHF.

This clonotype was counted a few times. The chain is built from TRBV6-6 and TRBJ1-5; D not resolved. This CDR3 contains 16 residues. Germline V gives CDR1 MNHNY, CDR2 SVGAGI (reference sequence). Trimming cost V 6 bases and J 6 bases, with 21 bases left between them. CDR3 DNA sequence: TGTGCCAGCAGAGGGCAGGCCCAGATCCCCTCTCAGCCCCAGCATTTT. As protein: CASRGQAQIPSQPQHF.

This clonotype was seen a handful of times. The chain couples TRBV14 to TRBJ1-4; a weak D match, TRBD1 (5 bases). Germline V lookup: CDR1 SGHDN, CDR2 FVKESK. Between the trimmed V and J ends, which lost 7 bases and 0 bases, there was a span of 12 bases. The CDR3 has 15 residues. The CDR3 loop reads CASTRGGATNEKLFF. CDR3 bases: TGTGCCAGCACCCGCGGGGGGGCAACTAATGAAAAACTGTTTTTT.

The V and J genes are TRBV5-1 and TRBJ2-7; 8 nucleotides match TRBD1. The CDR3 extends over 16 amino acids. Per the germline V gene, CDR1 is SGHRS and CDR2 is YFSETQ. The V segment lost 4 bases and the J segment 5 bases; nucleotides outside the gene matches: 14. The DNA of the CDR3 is TGCGCCAGCAGCGGACAGGGTGTCGACAGCCCGGACGAGCAGTACTTC. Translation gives CASSGQGVDSPDEQYF.

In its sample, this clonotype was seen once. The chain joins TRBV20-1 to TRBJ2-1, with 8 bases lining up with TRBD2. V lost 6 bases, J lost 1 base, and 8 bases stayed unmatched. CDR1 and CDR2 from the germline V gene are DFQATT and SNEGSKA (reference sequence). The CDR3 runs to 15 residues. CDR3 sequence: CSATRGGISYNEQFF. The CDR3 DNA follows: TGCAGTGCAACACGCGGGGGGATTTCCTACAATGAGCAGTTCTTC.